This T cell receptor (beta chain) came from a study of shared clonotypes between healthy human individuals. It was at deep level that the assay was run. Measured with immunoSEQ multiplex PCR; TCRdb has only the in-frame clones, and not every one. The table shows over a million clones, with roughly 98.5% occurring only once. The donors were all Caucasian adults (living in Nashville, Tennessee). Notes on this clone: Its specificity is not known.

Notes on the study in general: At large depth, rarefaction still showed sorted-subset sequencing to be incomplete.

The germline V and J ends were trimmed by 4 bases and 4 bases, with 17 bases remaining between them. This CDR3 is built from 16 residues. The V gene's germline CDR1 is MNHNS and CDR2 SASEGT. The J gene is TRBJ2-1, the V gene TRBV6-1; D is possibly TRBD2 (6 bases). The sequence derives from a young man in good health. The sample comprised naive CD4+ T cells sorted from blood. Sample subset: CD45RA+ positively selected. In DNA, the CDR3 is TGTGCCAGCAGTGCGGGACTCCTGGGGGTTTACAATGAGCAGTTCTTC. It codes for CASSAGLLGVYNEQFF.